Described below is a single TCR beta chain sequence and its context. The antigen this receptor binds is unknown. Per-base qualities were not stored, and no clone one base away is much larger. These data come from a study of cytomegalovirus exposure and HLA in healthy donors (dated by TCRdb to 2017 to 2019). For the wider study: An earlier analysis of around 600 of the donors reported roughly 300 Gb of sequence data and more than 90 million unique TCR beta sequences from about 200 million T cells. The study aimed to test whether signatures of past pathogen exposure could be identified by cataloging public T cell receptors. The number of typed donors differed by locus: roughly 629-630 for A, B, C, DRB1 and DQB1; approximately 520 for DQA1; 606 for DPA1; and approximately 450 for DPB1. In an earlier analysis of several hundred of the donors, high-throughput TCR beta sequencing was used to judge whether each TCR beta V gene segment behaved as functional or pseudogenic. The genetic ancestry cluster associated with self-reported Caucasian donors included around 76% of the approximately 430 genotyped donors. Several DR-DQ haplotypes were handled as single units for association and clustering because linkage in the cohort was strong. The T cell repertoires of under 700 subjects were profiled by immunosequencing and related to cytomegalovirus serostatus. Across around 400 genotyped donors of the cohort, an average of 235,054 unique TCR beta nucleotide sequences per donor were sequenced, and roughly a sixth of those sequences were non-productive. Rather than using new phenotypic data, the later analysis identified candidate immune exposures from TCR beta sequences and from how often those sequences occurred across donors. About 300 gigabases of sequencing data and approximately 84 million unique TCR sequences were included in an early release covering roughly 700 HLA-typed donors. A later analysis re-analyzed previously published TCR beta repertoires from approximately 700 donors and added high-resolution HLA genotyping to study TCR occurrence patterns. Genome-wide SNP genotypes for about 55% of the 666 donors were used in a later genetic analysis, which treated that subset as a discovery cohort. Every discovery cohort repertoire had been produced on one sequencing platform. High-throughput TCR immunosequencing, statistical association of individual TCRs with disease status, and machine learning were combined to predict cytomegalovirus infection status. Donor age, sex, ethnicity and CMV serostatus were collected together with the repertoire data. HLA typing covered class I and class II loci at four-digit resolution. Besides the first cohort of under 700 subjects, a separate validation cohort made up of 120 different subjects was used. Overall study results and their limits: Most TCR sequences were seen in very few donors, while some public TCRs were found in many individuals. A further reported finding was that TCR beta sequences accurately predicted the HLA-A and HLA-B alleles for most subjects in the first cohort. The authors suggested that the approach could potentially be extended to other disease states and immunological phenotypes. When HLA alleles, especially DR and DQ, strongly co-occurred, attributing TCR associations to individual alleles was difficult. The only immune exposure information available for the cohort was CMV serostatus. A later analysis found that most CMV-associated TCR beta chains appeared HLA-restricted, with HLA associations seemingly driven largely by CMV exposure. This cohort had only TCR beta chains sequenced, and the lack of alpha or paired-chain data limited which features could be detected. The 87-base-pair reads could not distinguish some IMGT-functional V segments, including TRBV6-2 and TRBV6-3, so those segments were excluded. Several of the top co-occurrence clusters appeared to be linked to parvovirus B19, influenza, CMV and Epstein-Barr virus, according to a later analysis. A group of highly shared sequence variants was considered likely to be a technical artifact of the sequencing pipeline. A total of 150 to 200 TCR beta chains were listed by the study as associated with cytomegalovirus. A few of the identified cytomegalovirus-associated TCR beta chains were confirmed in vitro to be specific for cytomegalovirus antigens. Presence/absence analyses assumed roughly uniform sequencing depth across donors, an assumption that may not hold. In a later analysis, HLA-associated TCR beta chains showed more clonal expansion and lower generation probabilities than non-associated chains that were equally common. Correlated functional status among segregating V segments might reflect linkage disequilibrium, but an unknown experimental factor could not be ruled out. According to a later analysis, TCR association rates differed among HLA loci, with DRB1 alleles showing the most associated TCRs and HLA-C alleles showing the fewest. Because counts were too low, seventeen rarely observed V segments, including chromosome 9 orphons, were excluded from the earlier analysis of 587 of the donors. V-gene and J-gene trimming of TCR beta chains was associated with a missense DCLRE1C variant in a later genetic analysis, and the association was replicated in an independent cohort. Specific HLA alleles were associated with about 17,000 TCR beta sequences at a false discovery rate of 0.05 in a later analysis. Because HLA typing was missing for some donors at each locus, association tests included only the typed subset. According to a later genetic analysis, donors in an Asian-associated ancestry cluster had fewer N-insertions in productive TCRs than the approximately 610-donor mean. In both the original and validation cohorts, the classifier was reported to diagnose cytomegalovirus status with high specificity and sensitivity. In an earlier analysis of under 600 of the donors, most TCR beta V segments were observed in productive rearrangements about 87% or about 30% of the time, broadly matching IMGT annotations.

Receptor libraries were prepared by the immunoSEQ multiplex PCR assay. For the multiplex PCR, a mixture combining 60 forward primers for TCR Vbeta segments and 13 reverse primers for TCR Jbeta segments was used. The CDR3 region of rearranged TCR beta genes was amplified from genomic DNA by a multiplex PCR assay. Amplified TCR beta libraries were sequenced as 87-base-pair reads on the Illumina HiSeq System. In the original analysis: Across the roughly 640 repertoires, a later analysis counted around 80 million unique TCR beta chains, around 10 million of which were shared by at least two donors. Raw reads were error-corrected and collapsed into unique sequences with a nearest-neighbor algorithm that merged closely related sequences to remove PCR and sequencing errors. V, D and J gene segments were assigned by aligning CDR3 sequences to IMGT reference sequences. Each retained sequence needed at least a six-nucleotide match to both a V gene segment and a J gene segment. Rearrangements were called productive when the CDR3 lacked stop codons and stayed in frame with V and J; all others were non-productive. CDR3 was defined by IMGT convention, running from the second conserved V-encoded cysteine to the conserved J-encoded phenylalanine. The earlier analysis of about 530 of the donors excluded any sequence lacking an unambiguous match to a single V gene segment. An earlier analysis of just under 600 of the donors called V segments functional above 56.7% productive rearrangements and segregating when the between-donor standard deviation exceeded 5%. A statistical classification framework was built for diagnosing cytomegalovirus status from the catalog of TCR beta chain sequences. In a later analysis, V and J genes were assigned by comparing TCR nucleotide sequences against IMGT/GENE-DB human TR gene sequences. The TCRdist pipeline was used in a later analysis to assign CDR3 sequences and most-parsimonious VDJ recombination scenarios. In a later analysis, each TCR beta chain was defined by its CDR3 amino acid sequence together with its V-gene family, and reads without a unique V-gene family were excluded. To address suspected cross-contamination and a sequencing artifact, a later analysis removed around 590 highly shared, low-generation-probability nucleotide sequences. For each public chain, a later analysis derived a clonal expansion index from normalized ranks of inferred template counts within each repertoire. A later analysis computed generation probabilities with a VDJ recombination model fitted to out-of-frame rearrangements, and checked the results against IGoR. Hypergeometric tests were used in a later analysis to score TCR-TCR, TCR-HLA and TCR-CMV co-occurrence, with a repertoire-size bias correction applied to the TCR pairs. To estimate false discovery rates, a later analysis permuted the HLA or CMV assignments 20 times. A later analysis grouped co-occurring TCRs with DBSCAN, adding TCRdist sequence similarity when clustering within HLA-allele-positive subsets. Repertoires with fewer than 30,000 or more than 120,000 public chains, plus five repertoires with anomalous nucleotide sharing, were excluded from co-occurrence clustering. What TCRdb holds here is the immuneACCESS table cut down to in-frame rearrangements. Part of the clones is not present; checked against another copy, under half of the missing clones reflect an unresolved V gene, and the others are unexplained. That table is the source of V, J and clone size, and D and trimming were worked out from the DNA. The sample table holds 100,000 to 150,000 clones, of which 75% to 85% were seen once. The leading ten clones occupy around 4.1% of the sample.

In total, 666 healthy bone marrow donors made up the cohort. All cohort members were sampled while nominally healthy, although unrecorded immune exposures were likely present. The donor tested CMV seronegative and was one of the 352 seronegative cohort members. A peripheral blood sample was collected from each donor, and TCR beta sequencing was performed on peripheral blood mononuclear cells. Genomic DNA was extracted from the blood cell samples with the Qiagen DNeasy Blood Extraction Kit. Via the germline V gene (reference sequence), CDR1 is MNHNY and CDR2 SVGAGI. The germline V and J ends show losses of 10 bases and 2 bases respectively, and no gene match explains 9 bases of the junction. The CDR3 spans 14 residues, from the cysteine through the phenylalanine. The kept DNA is CDR3 alone, 42 bases in frame from the first base.

Rearrangement joined TRBV6-6 to TRBJ2-5, with 8 bases in between that match TRBD2. Specimen: PBMCs. The sequence derives from a woman in her 40s in good health and CMV-seronegative. The CDR3 here reads CATQDLAGQETQYF. The base sequence is TGTGCCACCCAAGATTTAGCGGGGCAAGAGACCCAGTACTTC.